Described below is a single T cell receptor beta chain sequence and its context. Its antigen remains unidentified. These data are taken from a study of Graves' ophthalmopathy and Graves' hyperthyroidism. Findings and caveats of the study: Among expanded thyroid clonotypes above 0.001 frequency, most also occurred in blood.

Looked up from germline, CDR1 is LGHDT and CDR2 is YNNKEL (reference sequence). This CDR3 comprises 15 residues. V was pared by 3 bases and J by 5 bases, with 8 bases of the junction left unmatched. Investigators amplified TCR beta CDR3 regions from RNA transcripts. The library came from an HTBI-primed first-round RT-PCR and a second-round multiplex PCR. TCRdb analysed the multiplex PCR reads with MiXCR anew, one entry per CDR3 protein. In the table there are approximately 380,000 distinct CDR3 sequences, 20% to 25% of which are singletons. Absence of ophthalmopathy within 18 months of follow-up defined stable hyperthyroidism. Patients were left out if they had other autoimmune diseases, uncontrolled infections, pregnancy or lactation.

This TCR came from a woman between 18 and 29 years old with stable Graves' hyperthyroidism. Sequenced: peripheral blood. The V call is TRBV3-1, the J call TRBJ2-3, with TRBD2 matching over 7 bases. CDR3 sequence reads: CASSQDGRRIDTQYF. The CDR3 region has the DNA TGTGCCAGCAGCCAGGACGGGAGGAGAATAGATACGCAGTATTTT.